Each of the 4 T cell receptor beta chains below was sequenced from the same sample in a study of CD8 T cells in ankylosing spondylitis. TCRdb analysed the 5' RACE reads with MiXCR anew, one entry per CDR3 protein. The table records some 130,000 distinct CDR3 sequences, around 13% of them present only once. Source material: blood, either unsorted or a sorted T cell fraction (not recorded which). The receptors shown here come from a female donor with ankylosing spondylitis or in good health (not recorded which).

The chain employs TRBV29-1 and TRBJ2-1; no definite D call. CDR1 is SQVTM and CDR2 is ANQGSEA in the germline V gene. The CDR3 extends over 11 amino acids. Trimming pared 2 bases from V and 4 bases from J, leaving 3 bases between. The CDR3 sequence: CSVEPYNEQFF. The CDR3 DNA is TGCAGCGTTGAACCTTACAATGAGCAGTTCTTC.

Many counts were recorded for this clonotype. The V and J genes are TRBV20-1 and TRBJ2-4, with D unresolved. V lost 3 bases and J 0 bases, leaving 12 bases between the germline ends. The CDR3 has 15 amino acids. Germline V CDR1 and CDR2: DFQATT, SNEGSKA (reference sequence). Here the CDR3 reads CSASGPRLAKNIQYF. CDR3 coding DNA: TGCAGTGCTAGTGGTCCTAGACTAGCCAAAAACATTCAGTACTTC.

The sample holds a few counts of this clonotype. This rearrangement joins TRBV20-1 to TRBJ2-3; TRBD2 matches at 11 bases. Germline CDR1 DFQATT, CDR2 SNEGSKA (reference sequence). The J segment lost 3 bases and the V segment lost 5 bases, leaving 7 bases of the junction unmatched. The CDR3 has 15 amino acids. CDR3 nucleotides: TGCAGTGCTGGTAGCGGGAGGGCCATGACAGATACGCAGTATTTT. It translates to CSAGSGRAMTDTQYF.

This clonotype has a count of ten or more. CDR3 DNA sequence: TGTGCCACCAGCAGAGAATATGGGGTTAATGGCTACACCTTC. Residues: CATSREYGVNGYTF. V and J are TRBV15 and TRBJ1-2, with D unclear. The CDR3 contains 14 residues. The germline V and J ends were trimmed by 0 bases and 6 bases, with 11 bases remaining between them. Germline V gene lookup returns CDR1 LNHNV and CDR2 YYDKDF (reference sequence).